What follows is one T cell receptor beta chain and its context. Its antigen is currently unknown. This specimen includes other DNA sequences encoding the same CDR3. The sample belongs to a study of metastatic and nonmetastatic thyroid tumors. CDR1 SNHLY and CDR2 FYNNEI come from the germline V gene. J gave up 0 bases and V 3 bases, and 3 bases lay outside the gene matches. This CDR3 has 15 amino acids. TCRdb re-analyzed the PCR reads through MiXCR. The repertoire has around 61,000 clones, roughly 29% of them found once; the top ten carry roughly 15%. Treatment of any kind had been given to no patient before thyroid surgery. Study observations and caveats: The reported finding was significantly higher TCR beta diversity in malignant thyroid tumors relative to benign nodules, in blood and tumor.

The receptor was derived from a female donor with papillary thyroid cancer or a benign thyroid nodule (not recorded which). Some clones in this sample may be carry-over from other donors' samples. Sequencing used blood. The V and J genes are TRBV2 and TRBJ2-3; 7 nucleotides line up with TRBD1. The CDR3 protein is CASSETGSSTDTQYF. CDR3 DNA sequence: TGTGCCAGCAGTGAGACAGGGTCTAGCACAGATACGCAGTATTTT. Combining the CDR3 with reference TRBV2 and TRBJ2-3 gives the whole variable domain EPEVTQTPSHQVTQMGQEVILRCVPISNHLYFYWYRQILGQKVEFLVSFYNNEISEKSEIFDDQFSVERPDGSNFTLKIRSTKLEDSAMYFCASSETGSSTDTQYFGPGTRLTVL.